This TCR beta chain was observed in a study of beta chain features in type 1 diabetes. About the research overall: When patients were set against healthy donors, age, gender and cell yields were similar. Notes on the study in general: TCRB CDR3s from Type 1 diabetes patients were moderately but significantly shorter in all four CD4+ subsets. Patients' naive, central memory and regulatory TCRB repertoires appeared more alike than those of healthy donors.

Researchers reported sorting CD4+ naive, central memory, regulatory and stem cell-like memory cells via CD45RO/CCR7/CD25/CD127/CD95/CD27. The ends lost 1 base at V and 12 bases at J; junction bases unmatched: 13. The CDR3 totals 16 residues. Looked up from germline, CDR1 is SNHLY and CDR2 is FYNNEI. This clone was observed many times. Its cognate antigen is unknown. Reverse transcribing all isolated RNA meant expressed TCRB transcripts were sequenced. Naive, central memory and regulatory T cell samples produced a mean of approximately 3.6 million reads. Sequencing was performed with immunoSEQ multiplex PCR; in TCRdb, only in-frame clones are kept and a portion is missing. The sample consists of about 190,000 clones, almost 8% of them appearing once.

J is TRBJ2-1 and V is TRBV2; 9 nucleotides align to TRBD2. This receptor was identified in a man aged 18 to 35 with type 1 diabetes. The material sequenced was central memory CD4+ T cells from blood. CDR3 DNA: TGTGCCAGCAGTGAAGGTTCCTCGCGGGGGGGGCGAGGGCAGTTCTTC. Amino acid sequence: CASSEGSSRGGRGQFF.